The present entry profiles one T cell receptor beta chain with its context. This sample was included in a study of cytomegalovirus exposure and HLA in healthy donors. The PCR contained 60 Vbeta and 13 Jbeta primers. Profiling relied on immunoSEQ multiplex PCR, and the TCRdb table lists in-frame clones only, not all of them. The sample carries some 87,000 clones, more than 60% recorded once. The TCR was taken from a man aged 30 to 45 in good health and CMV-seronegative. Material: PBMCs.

CDR3 residues: CASRSGAVDTGELFF. The DNA of the CDR3 is TGCGCCAGCAGAAGTGGGGCAGTCGACACCGGGGAGCTGTTTTTT. This rearrangement joins TRBV5-1 to TRBJ2-2; D possibly corresponds to TRBD1 (5 bases). Germline-derived CDR1 and CDR2 are SGHRS and YFSETQ. This CDR3 has 15 amino acids. V lost 5 bases and J 3 bases, leaving 14 bases between the germline ends.